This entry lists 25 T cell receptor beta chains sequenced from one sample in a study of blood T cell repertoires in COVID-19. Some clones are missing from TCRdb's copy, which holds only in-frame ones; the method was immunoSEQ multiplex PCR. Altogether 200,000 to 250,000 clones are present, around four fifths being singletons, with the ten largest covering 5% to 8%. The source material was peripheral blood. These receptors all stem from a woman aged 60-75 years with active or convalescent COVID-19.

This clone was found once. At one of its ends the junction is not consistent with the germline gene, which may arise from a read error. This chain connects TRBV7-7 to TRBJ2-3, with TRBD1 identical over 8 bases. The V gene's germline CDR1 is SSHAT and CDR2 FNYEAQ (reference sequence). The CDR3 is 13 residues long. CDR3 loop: CASSLDRGDTQYF. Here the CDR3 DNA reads TGTGCTAGCAGCTTAGACAGGGGAGATACGCAGTATTTT.

The CDR3 DNA is TGCAGCGATACGACAGATTATGGCTACACCTTC. As protein: CSDTTDYGYTF. V is TRBV29-1 and J is TRBJ1-2, with D possibly matching TRBD1 (5 bases). V was cut by 7 bases and J by 5 bases, with 11 bases left in between. Germline values: CDR1 SQVTM, CDR2 ANQGSEA. CDR3 length: 11 residues.

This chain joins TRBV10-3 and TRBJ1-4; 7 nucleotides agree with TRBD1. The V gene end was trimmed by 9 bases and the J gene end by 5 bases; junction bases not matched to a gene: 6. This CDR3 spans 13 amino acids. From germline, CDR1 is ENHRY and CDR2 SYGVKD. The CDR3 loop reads CAMRDSANEKLFF. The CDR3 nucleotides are TGTGCCATGCGGGACAGCGCAAATGAAAAACTGTTTTTT.

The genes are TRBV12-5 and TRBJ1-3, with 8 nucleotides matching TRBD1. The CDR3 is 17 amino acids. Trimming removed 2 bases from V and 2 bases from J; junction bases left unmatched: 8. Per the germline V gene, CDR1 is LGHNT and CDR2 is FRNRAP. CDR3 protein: CASGLSRMTGAGNTIYF. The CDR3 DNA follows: TGTGCTAGTGGTTTGTCTCGCATGACAGGGGCTGGAAACACCATATATTTT. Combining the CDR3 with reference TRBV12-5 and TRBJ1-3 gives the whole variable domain DARVTQTPRHKVTEMGQEVTMRCQPILGHNTVFWYRQTMMQGLELLAYFRNRAPLDDSGMPKDRFSAEMPDATLATLKIQPSEPRDSAVYFCASGLSRMTGAGNTIYFGEGSWLTVV.

Here the CDR3 reads CASSPLSGSIPNEQFF. For the CDR3, the DNA is TGTGCCAGCAGCCCTCTTAGCGGGAGTATTCCCAATGAGCAGTTCTTC. This chain links TRBV11-2 with TRBJ2-1, with 9 nucleotides matching TRBD2. V shed 5 bases and J 6 bases; nucleotides not matched to a gene: 11. There are 16 residues in the CDR3. Germline CDR1 and CDR2: SGHAT and FQNNGV.

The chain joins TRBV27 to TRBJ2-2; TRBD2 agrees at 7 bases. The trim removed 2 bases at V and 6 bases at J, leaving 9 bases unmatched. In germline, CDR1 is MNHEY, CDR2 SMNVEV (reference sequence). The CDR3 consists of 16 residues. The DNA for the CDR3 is TGTGCCAGCAGTTTAAGTCCGGGGGGTCGAGCCGGGGAGCTGTTTTTT. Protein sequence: CASSLSPGGRAGELFF.

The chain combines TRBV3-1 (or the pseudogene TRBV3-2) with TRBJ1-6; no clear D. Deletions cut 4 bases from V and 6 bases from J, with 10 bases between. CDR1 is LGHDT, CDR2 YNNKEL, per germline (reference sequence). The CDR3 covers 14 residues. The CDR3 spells CASSPVASNSPLHF. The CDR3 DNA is TGTGCCAGCAGCCCCGTCGCCAGTAATTCACCCCTCCACTTT.

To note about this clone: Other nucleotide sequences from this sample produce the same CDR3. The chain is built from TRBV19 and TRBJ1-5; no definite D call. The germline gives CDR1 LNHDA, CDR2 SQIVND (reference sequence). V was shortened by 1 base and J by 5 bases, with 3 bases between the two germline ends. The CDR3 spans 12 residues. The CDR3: CASSIVDQPQHF. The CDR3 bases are TGTGCCAGTAGTATAGTAGATCAGCCCCAGCATTTT. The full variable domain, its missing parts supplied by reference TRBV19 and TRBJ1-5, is DGGITQSPKYLFRKEGQNVTLSCEQNLNHDAMYWYRQDPGQGLRLIYYSQIVNDFQKGDIAEGYSVSREKKESFPLTVTSAQKNPTAFYLCASSIVDQPQHFGDGTRLSIL.

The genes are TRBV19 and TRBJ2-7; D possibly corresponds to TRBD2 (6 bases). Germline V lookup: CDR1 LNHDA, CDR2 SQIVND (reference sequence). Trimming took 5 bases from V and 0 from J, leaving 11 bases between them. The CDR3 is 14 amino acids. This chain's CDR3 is CASSYQRASYEQYF. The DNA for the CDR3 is TGTGCCAGTAGTTATCAGCGGGCCTCCTACGAGCAGTACTTC.

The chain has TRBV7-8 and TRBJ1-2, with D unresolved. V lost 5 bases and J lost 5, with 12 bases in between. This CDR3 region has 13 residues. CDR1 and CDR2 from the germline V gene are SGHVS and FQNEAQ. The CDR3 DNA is TGTGCCAGCAGCCCCGTTCCCCCTTATGGCTACACCTTC. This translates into CASSPVPPYGYTF.

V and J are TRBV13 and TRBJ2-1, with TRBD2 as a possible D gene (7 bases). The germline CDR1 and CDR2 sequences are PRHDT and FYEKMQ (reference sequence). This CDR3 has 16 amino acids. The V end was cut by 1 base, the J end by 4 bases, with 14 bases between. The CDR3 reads CASSLEGRGGYNEQFF. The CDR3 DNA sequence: TGTGCCAGCAGCTTAGAAGGAAGGGGGGGATACAATGAGCAGTTCTTC.

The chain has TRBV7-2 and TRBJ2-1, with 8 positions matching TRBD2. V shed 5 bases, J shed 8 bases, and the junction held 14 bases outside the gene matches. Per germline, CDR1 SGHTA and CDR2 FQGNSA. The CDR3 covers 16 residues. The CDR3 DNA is TGTGCCAGCAGCCCCCGGGGGGGGGCCCACGGCGATGAGCAGTTCTTC. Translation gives CASSPRGGAHGDEQFF.

The CDR3 DNA reads TGTGCCAGCAGCCAAGCTAGCGGGAGGCCCAAAATCTACAATGAGCAGTTCTTC. The encoded protein is CASSQASGRPKIYNEQFF. This rearrangement joins TRBV3-1 (or the pseudogene TRBV3-2) to TRBJ2-1; 11 bases match TRBD2. Germline trimming cut 1 base from V and 3 bases from J; bases unmatched to any gene: 8. This CDR3 is built from 18 residues. Germline V gene lookup returns CDR1 LGHDT and CDR2 YNNKEL (reference sequence).

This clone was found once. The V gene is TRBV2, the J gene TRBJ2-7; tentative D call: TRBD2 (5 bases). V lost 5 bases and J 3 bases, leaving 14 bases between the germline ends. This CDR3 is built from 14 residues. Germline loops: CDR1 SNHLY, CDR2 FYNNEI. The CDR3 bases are TGTGCCAGCAGTCCCCGAGAGGGAAACTACGAGCAGTACGTC. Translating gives CASSPREGNYEQYV.

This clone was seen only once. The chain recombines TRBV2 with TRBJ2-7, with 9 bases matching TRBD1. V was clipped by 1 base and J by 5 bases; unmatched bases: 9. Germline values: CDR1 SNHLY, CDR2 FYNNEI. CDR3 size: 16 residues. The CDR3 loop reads CASSEGTGDVFDEQYV. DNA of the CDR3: TGTGCCAGCAGTGAAGGGACAGGGGACGTTTTCGACGAGCAGTACGTC.

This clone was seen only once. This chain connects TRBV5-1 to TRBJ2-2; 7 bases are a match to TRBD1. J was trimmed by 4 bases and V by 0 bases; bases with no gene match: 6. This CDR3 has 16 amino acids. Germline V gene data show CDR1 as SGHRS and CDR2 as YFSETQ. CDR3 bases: TGCGCCAGCAGCTTGGTGGGGGACAGAGTCACCGGGGAGCTGTTTTTT. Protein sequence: CASSLVGDRVTGELFF. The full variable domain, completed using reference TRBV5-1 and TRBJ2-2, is KAGVTQTPRYLIKTRGQQVTLSCSPISGHRSVSWYQQTPGQGLQFLFEYFSETQRNKGNFPGRFSGRQFSNSRSEMNVSTLELGDSALYLCASSLVGDRVTGELFFGEGSRLTVL.

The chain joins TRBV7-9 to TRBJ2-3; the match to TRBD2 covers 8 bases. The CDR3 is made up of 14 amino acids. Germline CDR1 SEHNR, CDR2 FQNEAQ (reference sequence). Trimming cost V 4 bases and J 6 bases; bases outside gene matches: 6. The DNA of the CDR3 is TGTGCCAGCAGCTCTATAGCGGGACCCGATACGCAGTATTTT. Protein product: CASSSIAGPDTQYF.

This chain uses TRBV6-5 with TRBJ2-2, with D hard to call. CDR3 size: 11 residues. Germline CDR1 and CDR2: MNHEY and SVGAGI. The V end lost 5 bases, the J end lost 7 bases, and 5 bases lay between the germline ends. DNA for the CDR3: TGTGCCAGCAGTAGACTCGGGGAGCTGTTTTTT. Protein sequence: CASSRLGELFF.

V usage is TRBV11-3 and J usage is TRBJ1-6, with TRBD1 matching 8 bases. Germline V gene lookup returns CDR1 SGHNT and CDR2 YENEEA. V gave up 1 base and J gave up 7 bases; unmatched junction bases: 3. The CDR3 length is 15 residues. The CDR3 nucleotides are TGTGCCAGCAGCTTAGGACAGGGGCGGAATTCACCCCTCCACTTT. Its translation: CASSLGQGRNSPLHF.

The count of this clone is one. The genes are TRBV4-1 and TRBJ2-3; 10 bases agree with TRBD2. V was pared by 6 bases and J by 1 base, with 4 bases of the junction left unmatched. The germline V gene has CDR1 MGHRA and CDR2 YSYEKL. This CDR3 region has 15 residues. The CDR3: CASSYSGGGTDTQYF. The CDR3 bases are TGCGCCAGCAGTTACAGCGGGGGGGGCACAGATACGCAGTATTTT.

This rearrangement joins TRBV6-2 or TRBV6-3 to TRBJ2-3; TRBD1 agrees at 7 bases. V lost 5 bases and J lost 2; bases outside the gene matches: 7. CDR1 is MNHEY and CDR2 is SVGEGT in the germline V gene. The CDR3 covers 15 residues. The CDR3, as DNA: TGTGCCAGCAGTCCCGGGACAGCCTACACAGATACGCAGTATTTT. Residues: CASSPGTAYTDTQYF.

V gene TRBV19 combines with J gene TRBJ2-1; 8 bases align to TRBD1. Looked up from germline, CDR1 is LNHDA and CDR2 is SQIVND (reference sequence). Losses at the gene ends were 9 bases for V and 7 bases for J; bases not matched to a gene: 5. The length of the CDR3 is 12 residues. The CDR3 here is CASEDRANEQFF. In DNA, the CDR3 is TGTGCCAGCGAGGACAGGGCAAATGAGCAGTTCTTC.

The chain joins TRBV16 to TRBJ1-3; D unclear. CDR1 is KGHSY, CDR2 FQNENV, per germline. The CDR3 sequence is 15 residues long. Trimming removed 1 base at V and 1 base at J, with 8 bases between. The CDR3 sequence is CASSQFSGSGNTIYF. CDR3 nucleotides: TGTGCCAGCAGCCAATTTTCGGGTTCTGGAAACACCATATATTTT.

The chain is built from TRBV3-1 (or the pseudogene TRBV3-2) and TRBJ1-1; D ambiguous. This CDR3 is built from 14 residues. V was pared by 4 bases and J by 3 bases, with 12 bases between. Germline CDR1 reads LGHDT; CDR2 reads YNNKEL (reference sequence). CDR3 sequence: CASSPMAADTEAFF. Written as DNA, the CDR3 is TGTGCCAGCAGCCCGATGGCGGCGGACACTGAAGCTTTCTTT.

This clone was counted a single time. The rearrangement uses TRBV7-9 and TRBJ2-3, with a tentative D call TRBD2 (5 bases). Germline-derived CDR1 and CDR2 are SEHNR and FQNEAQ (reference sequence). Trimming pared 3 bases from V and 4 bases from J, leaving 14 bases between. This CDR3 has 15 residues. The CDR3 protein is CASSFRGSVADTQYF. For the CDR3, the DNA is TGTGCCAGCAGCTTCCGGGGTAGCGTGGCAGATACGCAGTATTTT.